The 14 T cell receptor beta chains given below trace back to one sample, sequenced in a study of control samples from healthy donors and cancer patients (dated by TCRdb to the early 2020s). Receptor amplification or capture employed the immunoSEQ multiplex PCR assay. TCRdb holds this immuneACCESS table with in-frame rearrangements only. Some clones are missing; in checked studies, unresolved V genes explain under half, and the rest has no known cause. Counted in this sample were about 180,000 clones; 85% to 95% of them appeared once. In total, the top ten clones hold 1.3% to 1.5% of the sample. The material sequenced was blood. Source of these receptors: a young woman in good health.

The gene calls are TRBV7-2 and TRBJ2-1, with TRBD2 identical over 15 bases. Germline-derived CDR1 and CDR2 are SGHTA and FQGNSA. CDR3 length: 14 residues. Trimming cost V 4 bases and J 14 bases; bases outside gene matches: 6. CDR3 bases: TGTGCCAGCAGCTCCGGACTAGCGGGAGGGCCAGAGTTCTTC. Translated: CASSSGLAGGPEFF.

This clone is a singleton in its sample. The chain is built from TRBV28 and TRBJ1-1; TRBD1 matches at 11 bases. Germline trimming cut 8 bases from V and 5 bases from J; bases unmatched to any gene: 13. The length of the CDR3 is 16 residues. Germline V gene sequence: CDR1 MDHEN, CDR2 SYDVKM. The CDR3 protein is CASGISAGTGGTEAFF. The CDR3 region has the DNA TGTGCCAGCGGAATCTCCGCCGGGACAGGGGGGACTGAAGCTTTCTTT.

This chain links TRBV11-2 with TRBJ2-5; D is unclear. Trimming removed 5 bases at V and 0 bases at J, with 1 base between. The germline gives CDR1 SGHAT, CDR2 FQNNGV. This CDR3 is built from 11 residues. In DNA, the CDR3 is TGTGCCAGCAGCGACCAAGAGACCCAGTACTTC. Protein product: CASSDQETQYF.

The chain carries TRBV29-1 and TRBJ1-2; 11 bases are a match to TRBD1. Germline assignment: CDR1 SQVTM and CDR2 ANQGSEA. Trimming took 4 bases from V and 4 from J; bases not matched to a gene: 8. The CDR3 is 15 residues long. CDR3 sequence: CSVGRDRGVRYGYTF. CDR3 sequence (DNA): TGCAGCGTTGGTCGGGACAGGGGGGTTCGCTATGGCTACACCTTC.

The chain combines TRBV12-3 or TRBV12-4 with TRBJ1-2; no clear D gene. V was shortened by 2 bases and J by 5 bases, with 6 bases between the two germline ends. This CDR3 spans 12 amino acids. CDR3 amino acids: CASSLTPYGYTF. The CDR3 nucleotides are TGTGCCAGCAGTTTAACTCCGTATGGCTACACCTTC.

The sample holds one count of this clone. The chain links TRBV6-2 or TRBV6-3 to TRBJ2-1; TRBD2 agrees at 11 bases. CDR3 length: 17 amino acids. Germline CDR1 MNHEY, CDR2 SVGEGT. The V gene end was trimmed by 6 bases and the J gene end by 4 bases; junction bases not matched to a gene: 11. CDR3 protein: CASSFRLAGRPYNEQFF. The CDR3 nucleotides read TGTGCCAGCAGCTTCCGACTAGCGGGGAGACCTTACAATGAGCAGTTCTTC.

The chain joins TRBV29-1 to TRBJ1-1; D gene ambiguous. The CDR3 totals 14 residues. V was pared by 3 bases and J by 2 bases, with 13 bases between. Germline loops: CDR1 SQVTM, CDR2 ANQGSEA. Here the CDR3 reads CSVESSHLNTEAFF. Here the CDR3 DNA reads TGCAGCGTTGAGAGTTCCCACCTTAACACTGAAGCTTTCTTT.

This rearrangement joins TRBV2 to TRBJ1-2, with D possibly matching TRBD1 (5 bases). This CDR3 is 14 amino acids long. Germline CDR1 SNHLY, CDR2 FYNNEI. V gave up 6 bases and J gave up 4 bases, with 15 bases separating them. CDR3 in amino acids: CASSALGHTYGYTF. In DNA form, the CDR3 reads TGTGCCAGCAGCGCCCTTGGACATACCTATGGCTACACCTTC.

CDR3 sequence: CASRRGGWDQPQHF. The CDR3, as DNA: TGTGCCAGCAGACGGGGGGGGTGGGATCAGCCCCAGCATTTT. The chain links TRBV2 to TRBJ1-5; the D gene is possibly TRBD1 (5 bases). With 6 bases removed from V and 5 bases from J, the gap between germline ends came to 14 bases. CDR1 and CDR2 from the germline V gene are SNHLY and FYNNEI. The CDR3 runs to 14 residues.

This clone was detected only a few times. V usage is TRBV19 and J usage is TRBJ1-2; no firm D call. Germline V gives CDR1 LNHDA, CDR2 SQIVND (reference sequence). V lost 6 bases, J lost 8 bases, and 10 bases lay in between. This CDR3 region has 11 residues. CDR3 loop: CASRAPFGYTF. The CDR3 bases are TGTGCCAGTAGGGCCCCGTTCGGCTACACCTTC.

V gene TRBV7-2 combines with J gene TRBJ1-2; D is unresolved. Trimming left V 3 bases short and J 3 bases short, with 8 bases between. This CDR3 spans 13 amino acids. CDR1 is SGHTA, CDR2 FQGNSA, per germline. This chain's CDR3 is CASSFRPDYGYTF. The CDR3 DNA reads TGTGCCAGCAGCTTTCGTCCAGACTATGGCTACACCTTC.

This chain uses TRBV28 with TRBJ2-3; D is possibly TRBD1 (5 bases). Trimming took 5 bases from V and 2 from J, leaving 14 bases between them. The CDR3 extends over 15 amino acids. Germline assignment: CDR1 MDHEN and CDR2 SYDVKM. As DNA, the CDR3 is TGTGCCAGCAGTCCCTGGGGCGGCTTCACAGATACGCAGTATTTT. Amino acid sequence: CASSPWGGFTDTQYF.

The rearrangement links TRBV6-6 to TRBJ2-5, with 7 bases fitting TRBD2. The ends lost 1 base at V and 4 bases at J; junction bases unmatched: 0. Germline V lookup: CDR1 MNHNY, CDR2 SVGAGI (reference sequence). CDR3 length: 13 residues. DNA for the CDR3: TGTGCCAGCAGTTACTGGGAGGGAGAGACCCAGTACTTC. Translation: CASSYWEGETQYF.

The rearrangement joins TRBV5-5 to TRBJ2-7, with D unresolved. The V and J ends lost 7 bases and 5 bases respectively, with 19 bases between them. The germline gives CDR1 SGHKS, CDR2 YYEKEE (reference sequence). The CDR3 covers 14 residues. CDR3 region: CASSPPLRSHEQYF. As DNA, the CDR3 is TGTGCCAGCTCCCCGCCGTTAAGGTCACACGAGCAGTACTTC.